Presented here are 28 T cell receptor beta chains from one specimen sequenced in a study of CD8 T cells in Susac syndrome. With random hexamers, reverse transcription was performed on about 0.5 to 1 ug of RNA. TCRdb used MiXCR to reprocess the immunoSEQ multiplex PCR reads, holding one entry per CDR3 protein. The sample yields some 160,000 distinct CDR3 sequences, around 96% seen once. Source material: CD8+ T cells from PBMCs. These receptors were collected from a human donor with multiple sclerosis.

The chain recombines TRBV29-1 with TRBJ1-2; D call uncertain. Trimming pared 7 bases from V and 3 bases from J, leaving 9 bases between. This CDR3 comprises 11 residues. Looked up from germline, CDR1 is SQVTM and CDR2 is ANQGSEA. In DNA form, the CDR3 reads TGCAGCGCCCAATACGACTATGGCTACACCTTC. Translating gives CSAQYDYGYTF.

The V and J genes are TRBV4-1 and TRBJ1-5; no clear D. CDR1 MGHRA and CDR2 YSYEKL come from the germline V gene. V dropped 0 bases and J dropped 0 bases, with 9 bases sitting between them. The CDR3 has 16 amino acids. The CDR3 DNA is TGCGCCAGCAGCCAAGAGGCCAGCTATAGCAATCAGCCCCAGCATTTT. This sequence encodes CASSQEASYSNQPQHF.

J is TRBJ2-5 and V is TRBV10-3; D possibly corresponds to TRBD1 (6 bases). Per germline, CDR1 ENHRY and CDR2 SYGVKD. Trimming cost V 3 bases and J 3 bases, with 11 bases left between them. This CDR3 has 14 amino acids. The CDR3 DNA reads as TGTGCCATCAGTGACTACAGGGATAAAGAGACCCAGTACTTC. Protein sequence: CAISDYRDKETQYF.

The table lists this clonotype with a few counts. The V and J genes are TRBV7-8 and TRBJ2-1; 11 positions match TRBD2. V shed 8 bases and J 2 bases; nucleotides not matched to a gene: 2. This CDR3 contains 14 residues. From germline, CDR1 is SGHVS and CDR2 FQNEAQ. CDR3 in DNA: TGTGCCAGCCTAGCGGGGGGTACCTACAATGAGCAGTTCTTC. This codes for CASLAGGTYNEQFF.

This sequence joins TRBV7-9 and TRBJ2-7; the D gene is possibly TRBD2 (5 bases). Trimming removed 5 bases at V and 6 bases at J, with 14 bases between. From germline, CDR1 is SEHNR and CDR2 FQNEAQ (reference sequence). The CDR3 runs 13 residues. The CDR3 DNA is TGTGCCAGCAGCCCCCGACCGGCGGGCGAGCAGTACTTC. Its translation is CASSPRPAGEQYF.

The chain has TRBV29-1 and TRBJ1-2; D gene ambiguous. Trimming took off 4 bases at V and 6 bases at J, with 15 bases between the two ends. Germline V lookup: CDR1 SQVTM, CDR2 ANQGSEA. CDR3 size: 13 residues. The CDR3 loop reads CSVGREGSNGYTF. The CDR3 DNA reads TGCAGCGTTGGTAGGGAAGGTTCGAATGGCTACACCTTC.

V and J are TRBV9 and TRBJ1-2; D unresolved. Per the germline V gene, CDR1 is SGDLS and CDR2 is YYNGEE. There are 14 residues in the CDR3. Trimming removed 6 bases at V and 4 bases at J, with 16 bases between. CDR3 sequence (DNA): TGTGCCAGCACCACAGTCGGAGGGTTCTATGGCTACACCTTC. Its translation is CASTTVGGFYGYTF.

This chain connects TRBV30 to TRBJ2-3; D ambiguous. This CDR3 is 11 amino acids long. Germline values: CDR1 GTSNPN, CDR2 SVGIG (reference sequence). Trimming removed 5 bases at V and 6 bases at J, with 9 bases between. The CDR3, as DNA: TGTGCCTGGCAAGTTCCGGATACGCAGTATTTT. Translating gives CAWQVPDTQYF.

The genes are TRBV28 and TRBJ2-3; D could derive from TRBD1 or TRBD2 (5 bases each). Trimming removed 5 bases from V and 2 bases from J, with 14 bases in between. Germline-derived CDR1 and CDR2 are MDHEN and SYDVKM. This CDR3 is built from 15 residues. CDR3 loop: CASSLGAGNTDTQYF. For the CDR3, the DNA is TGTGCCAGCAGTCTCGGGGCCGGAAACACAGATACGCAGTATTTT.

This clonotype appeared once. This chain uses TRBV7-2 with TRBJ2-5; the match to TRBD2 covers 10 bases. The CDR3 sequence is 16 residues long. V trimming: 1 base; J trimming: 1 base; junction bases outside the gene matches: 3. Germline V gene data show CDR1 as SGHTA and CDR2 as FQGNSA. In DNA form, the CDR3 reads TGTGCCAGCAGCTTAGTCCTAGCGGGAGCCCAAGAGACCCAGTACTTC. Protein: CASSLVLAGAQETQYF. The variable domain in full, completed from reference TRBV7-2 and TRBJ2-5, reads GAGVSQSPSNKVTEKGKDVELRCDPISGHTALYWYRQSLGQGLEFLIYFQGNSAPDKSGLPSDRFSAERTGGSVSTLTIQRTQQEDSAVYLCASSLVLAGAQETQYFGPGTRLLVL.

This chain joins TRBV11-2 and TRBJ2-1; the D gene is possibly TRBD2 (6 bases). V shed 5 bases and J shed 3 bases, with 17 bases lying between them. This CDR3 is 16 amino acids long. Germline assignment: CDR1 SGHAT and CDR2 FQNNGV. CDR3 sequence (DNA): TGTGCCAGCAGCAAAGGTTGGCTAGCGTTCTACAATGAGCAGTTCTTC. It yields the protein CASSKGWLAFYNEQFF. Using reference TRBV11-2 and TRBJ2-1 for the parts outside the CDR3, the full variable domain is EAGVAQSPRYKIIEKRQSVAFWCNPISGHATLYWYQQILGQGPKLLIQFQNNGVVDDSQLPKDRFSAERLKGVDSTLKIQPAKLEDSAVYLCASSKGWLAFYNEQFFGPGTRLTVL.

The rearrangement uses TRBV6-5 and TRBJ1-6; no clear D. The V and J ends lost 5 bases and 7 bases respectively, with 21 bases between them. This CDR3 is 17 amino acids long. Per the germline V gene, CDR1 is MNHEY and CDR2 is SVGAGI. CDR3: CASSHLPLTTTNSPLHF. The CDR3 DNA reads TGTGCCAGCAGTCACTTACCCCTGACAACAACAAATTCACCCCTCCACTTT.

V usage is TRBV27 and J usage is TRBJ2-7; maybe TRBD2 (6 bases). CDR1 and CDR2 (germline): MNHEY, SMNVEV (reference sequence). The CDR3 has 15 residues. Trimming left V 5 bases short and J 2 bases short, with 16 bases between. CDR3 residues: CASSQDYSPAYEQYF. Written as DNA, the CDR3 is TGTGCCAGCAGTCAGGACTATTCCCCCGCCTACGAGCAGTACTTC.

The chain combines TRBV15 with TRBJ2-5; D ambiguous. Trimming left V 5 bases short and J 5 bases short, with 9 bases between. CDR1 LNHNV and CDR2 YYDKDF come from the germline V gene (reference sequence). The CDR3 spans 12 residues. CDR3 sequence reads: CATSPVQETQYF. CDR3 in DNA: TGTGCCACCAGCCCCGTTCAGGAGACCCAGTACTTC. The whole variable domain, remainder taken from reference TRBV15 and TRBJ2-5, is DAMVIQNPRYQVTQFGKPVTLSCSQTLNHNVMYWYQQKSSQAPKLLFHYYDKDFNNEADTPDNFQSRRPNTSFCFLDIRSPGLGDTAMYLCATSPVQETQYFGPGTRLLVL.

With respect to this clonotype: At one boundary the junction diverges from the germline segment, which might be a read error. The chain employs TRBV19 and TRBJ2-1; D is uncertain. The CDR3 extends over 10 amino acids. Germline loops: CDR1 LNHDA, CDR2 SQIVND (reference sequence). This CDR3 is CASSGPPVSF. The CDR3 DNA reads TGTGCCAGTAGCGGACCCCCGGTCAGCTTC.

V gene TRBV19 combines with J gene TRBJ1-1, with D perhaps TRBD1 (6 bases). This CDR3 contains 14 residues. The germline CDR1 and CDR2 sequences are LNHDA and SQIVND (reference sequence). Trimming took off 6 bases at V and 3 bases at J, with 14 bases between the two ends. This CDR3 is CASSVRGADTEAFF. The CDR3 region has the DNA TGTGCCAGTAGCGTACGGGGGGCGGACACTGAAGCTTTCTTT.

CDR3 nucleotides: TGTGCCAGCAGCTTATTAGGGGCCATCACCCCCACAGATACGCAGTATTTT. Its translation: CASSLLGAITPTDTQYF. This chain connects TRBV7-3 to TRBJ2-3; D possibly corresponds to TRBD1 (5 bases). V lost 2 bases, J lost 2 bases, and 17 bases lay in between. The CDR3 sequence is 17 residues long. In germline, CDR1 is SGHTA, CDR2 FQGTGA.

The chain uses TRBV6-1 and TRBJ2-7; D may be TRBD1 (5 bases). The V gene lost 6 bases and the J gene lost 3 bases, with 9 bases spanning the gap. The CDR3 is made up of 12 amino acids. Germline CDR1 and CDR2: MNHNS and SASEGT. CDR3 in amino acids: CASRIDSYEQYF. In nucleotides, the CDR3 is TGTGCCAGCAGAATTGACAGCTACGAGCAGTACTTC.

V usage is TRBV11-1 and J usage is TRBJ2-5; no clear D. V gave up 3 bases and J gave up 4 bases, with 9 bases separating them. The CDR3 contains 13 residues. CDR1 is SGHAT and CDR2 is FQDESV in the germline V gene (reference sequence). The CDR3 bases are TGTGCCAGCAGCTTGGAGTCGGGAGAGACCCAGTACTTC. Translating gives CASSLESGETQYF.

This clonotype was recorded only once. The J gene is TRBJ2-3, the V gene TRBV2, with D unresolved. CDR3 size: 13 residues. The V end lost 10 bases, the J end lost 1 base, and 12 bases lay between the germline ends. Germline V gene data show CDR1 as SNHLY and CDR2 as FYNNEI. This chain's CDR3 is CAIETAGTDTQYF. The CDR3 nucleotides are TGTGCCATCGAGACGGCTGGCACAGATACGCAGTATTTT.

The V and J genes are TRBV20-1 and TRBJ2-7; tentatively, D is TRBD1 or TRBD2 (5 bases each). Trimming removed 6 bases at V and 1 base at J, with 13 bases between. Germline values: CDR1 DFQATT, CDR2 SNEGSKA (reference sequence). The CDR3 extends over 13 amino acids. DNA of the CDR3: TGCAGTGCCGTGGGGGACCAATCCTACGAGCAGTACTTC. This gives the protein CSAVGDQSYEQYF.

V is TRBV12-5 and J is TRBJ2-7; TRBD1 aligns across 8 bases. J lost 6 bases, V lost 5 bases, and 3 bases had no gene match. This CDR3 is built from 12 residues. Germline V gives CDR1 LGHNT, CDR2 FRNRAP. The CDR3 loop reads CASGEDRGEQYF. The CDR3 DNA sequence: TGTGCTAGTGGTGAAGACAGGGGCGAGCAGTACTTC.

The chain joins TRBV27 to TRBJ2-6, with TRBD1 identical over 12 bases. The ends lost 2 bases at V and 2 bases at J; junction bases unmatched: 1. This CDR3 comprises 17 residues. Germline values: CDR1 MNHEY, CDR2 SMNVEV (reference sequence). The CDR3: CASSLGTGGPGANVLTF. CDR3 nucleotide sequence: TGTGCCAGCAGTTTAGGGACAGGGGGCCCTGGGGCCAACGTCCTGACTTTC.

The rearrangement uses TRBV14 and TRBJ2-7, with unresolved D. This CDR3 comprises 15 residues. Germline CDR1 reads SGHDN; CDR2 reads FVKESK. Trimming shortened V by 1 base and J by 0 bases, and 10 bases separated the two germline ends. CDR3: CASSQAAAFSYEQYF. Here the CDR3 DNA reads TGTGCCAGCAGCCAAGCGGCCGCATTCTCCTACGAGCAGTACTTC.

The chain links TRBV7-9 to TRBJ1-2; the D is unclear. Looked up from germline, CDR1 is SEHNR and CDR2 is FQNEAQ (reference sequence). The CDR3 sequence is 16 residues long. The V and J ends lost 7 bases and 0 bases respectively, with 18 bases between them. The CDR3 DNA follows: TGTGCCAGCACCCCCGACGGGTGGATGTCTAACTATGGCTACACCTTC. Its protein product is CASTPDGWMSNYGYTF.

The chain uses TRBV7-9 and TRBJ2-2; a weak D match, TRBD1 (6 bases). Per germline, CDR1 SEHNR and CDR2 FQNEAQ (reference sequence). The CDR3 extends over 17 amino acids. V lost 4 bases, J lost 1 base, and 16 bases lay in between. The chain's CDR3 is CASSSPRTERNTGELFF. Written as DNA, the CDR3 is TGTGCCAGCAGCTCACCACGGACAGAACGGAACACCGGGGAGCTGTTTTTT.

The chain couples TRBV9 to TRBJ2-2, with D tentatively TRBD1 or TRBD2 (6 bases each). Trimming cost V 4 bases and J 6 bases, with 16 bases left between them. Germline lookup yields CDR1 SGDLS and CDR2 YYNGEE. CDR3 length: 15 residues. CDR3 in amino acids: CASSRDWGAPGELFF. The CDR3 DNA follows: TGTGCCAGCAGCCGCGATTGGGGGGCCCCCGGGGAGCTGTTTTTT.

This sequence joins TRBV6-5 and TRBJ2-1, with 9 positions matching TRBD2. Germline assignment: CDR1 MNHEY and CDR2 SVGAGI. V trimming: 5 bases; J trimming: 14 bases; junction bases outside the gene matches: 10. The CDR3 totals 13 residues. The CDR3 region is CASSPMAGGPKFF. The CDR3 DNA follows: TGTGCCAGCAGTCCAATGGCGGGGGGGCCGAAGTTCTTC.